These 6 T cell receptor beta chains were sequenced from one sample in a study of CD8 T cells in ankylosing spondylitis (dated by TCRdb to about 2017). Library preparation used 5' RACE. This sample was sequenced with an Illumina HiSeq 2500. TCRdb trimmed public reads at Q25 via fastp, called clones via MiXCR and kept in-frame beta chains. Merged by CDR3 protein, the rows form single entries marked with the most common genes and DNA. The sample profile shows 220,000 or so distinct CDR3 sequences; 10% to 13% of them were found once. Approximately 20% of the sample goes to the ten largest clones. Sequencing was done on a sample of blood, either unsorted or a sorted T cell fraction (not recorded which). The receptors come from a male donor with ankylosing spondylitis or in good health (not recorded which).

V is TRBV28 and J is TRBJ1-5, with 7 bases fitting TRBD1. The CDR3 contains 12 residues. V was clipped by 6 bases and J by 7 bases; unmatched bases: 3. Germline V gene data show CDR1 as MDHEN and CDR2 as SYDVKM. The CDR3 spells CASRTGSQPQHF. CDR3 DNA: TGTGCCAGCAGGACAGGGAGCCAGCCCCAGCATTTT.

The CDR3 sequence: CASSLAHEQFF. The DNA of the CDR3 is TGTGCCAGCAGCTTAGCCCATGAGCAGTTCTTC. The rearrangement uses TRBV7-2 and TRBJ2-1; the D is unclear. V was pared by 0 bases and J by 8 bases, with 2 bases between. Germline CDR1 reads SGHTA; CDR2 reads FQGNSA. The CDR3 is 11 residues long.

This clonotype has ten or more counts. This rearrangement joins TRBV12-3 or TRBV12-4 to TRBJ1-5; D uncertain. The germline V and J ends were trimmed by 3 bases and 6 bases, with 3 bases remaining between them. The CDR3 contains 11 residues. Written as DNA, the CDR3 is TGTGCCAGCAGTTTCGGTCAGCCCCAGCATTTT. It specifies CASSFGQPQHF.

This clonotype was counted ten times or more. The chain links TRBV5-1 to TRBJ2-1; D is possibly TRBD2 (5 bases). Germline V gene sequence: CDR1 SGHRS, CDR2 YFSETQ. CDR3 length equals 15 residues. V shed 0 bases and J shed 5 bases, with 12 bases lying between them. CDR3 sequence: CASSLGLRVDNEQFF. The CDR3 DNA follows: TGCGCCAGCAGCTTGGGCCTGCGGGTAGACAATGAGCAGTTCTTC.

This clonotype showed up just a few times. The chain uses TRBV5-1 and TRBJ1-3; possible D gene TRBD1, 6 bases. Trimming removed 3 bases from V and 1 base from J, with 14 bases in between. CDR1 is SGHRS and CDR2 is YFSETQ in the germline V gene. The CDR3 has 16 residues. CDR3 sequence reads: CASSYTLGGSGNTIYF. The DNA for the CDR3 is TGCGCCAGCAGCTACACACTAGGGGGTTCTGGAAACACCATATATTTT.

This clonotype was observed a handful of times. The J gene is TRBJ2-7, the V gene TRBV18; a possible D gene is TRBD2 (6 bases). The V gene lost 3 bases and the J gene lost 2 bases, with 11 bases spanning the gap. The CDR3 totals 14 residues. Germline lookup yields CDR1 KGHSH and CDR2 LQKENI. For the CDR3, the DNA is TGTGCCAGCTCACCGGACGGGAGAGCCTACGAGCAGTACTTC. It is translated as CASSPDGRAYEQYF. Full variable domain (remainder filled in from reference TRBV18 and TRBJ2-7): NAGVMQNPRHLVRRRGQEARLRCSPMKGHSHVYWYRQLPEEGLKFMVYLQKENIIDESGMPKERFSAEFPKEGPSILRIQQVVRGDSAAYFCASSPDGRAYEQYFGPGTRLTVT.